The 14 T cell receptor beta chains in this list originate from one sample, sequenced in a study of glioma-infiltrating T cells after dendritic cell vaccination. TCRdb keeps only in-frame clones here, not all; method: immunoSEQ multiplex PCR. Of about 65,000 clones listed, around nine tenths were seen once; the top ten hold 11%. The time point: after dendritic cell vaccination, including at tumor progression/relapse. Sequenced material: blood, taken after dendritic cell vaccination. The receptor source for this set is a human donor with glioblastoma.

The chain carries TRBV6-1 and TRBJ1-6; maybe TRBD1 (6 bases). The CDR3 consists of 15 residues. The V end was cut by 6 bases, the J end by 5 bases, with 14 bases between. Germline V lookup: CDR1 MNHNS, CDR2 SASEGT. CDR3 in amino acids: CASRTGTRNNSPLHF. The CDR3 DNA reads TGTGCCAGCAGGACCGGGACAAGGAATAATTCACCCCTCCACTTT.

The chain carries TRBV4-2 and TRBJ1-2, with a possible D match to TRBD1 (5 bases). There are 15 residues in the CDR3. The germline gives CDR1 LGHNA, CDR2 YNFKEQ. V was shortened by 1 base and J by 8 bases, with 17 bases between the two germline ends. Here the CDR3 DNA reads TGTGCCAGCAGCCAAGTTTCAGGGCCCCCTGAGGGCTACACCTTC. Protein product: CASSQVSGPPEGYTF.

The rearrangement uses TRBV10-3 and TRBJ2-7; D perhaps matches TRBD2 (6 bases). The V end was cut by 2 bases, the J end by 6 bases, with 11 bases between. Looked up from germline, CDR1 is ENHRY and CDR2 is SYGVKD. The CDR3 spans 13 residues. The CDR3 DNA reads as TGTGCCATCAGTGAGACGGACTACTCCGAGCAGTACTTC. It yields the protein CAISETDYSEQYF.

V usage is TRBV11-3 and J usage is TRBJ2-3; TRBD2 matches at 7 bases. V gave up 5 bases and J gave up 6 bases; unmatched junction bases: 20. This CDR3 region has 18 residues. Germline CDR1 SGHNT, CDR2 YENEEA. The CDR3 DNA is TGTGCCAGCAGCAAACCCCCCTTGGTAGCGGGCATTCTGGATACGCAGTATTTT. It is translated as CASSKPPLVAGILDTQYF.

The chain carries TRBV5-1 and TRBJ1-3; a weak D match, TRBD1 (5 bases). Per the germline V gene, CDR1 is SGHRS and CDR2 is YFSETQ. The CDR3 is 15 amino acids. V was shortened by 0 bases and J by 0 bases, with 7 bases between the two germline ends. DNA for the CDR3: TGCGCCAGCAGCTTGGGACAGCTCTCTGGAAACACCATATATTTT. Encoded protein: CASSLGQLSGNTIYF.

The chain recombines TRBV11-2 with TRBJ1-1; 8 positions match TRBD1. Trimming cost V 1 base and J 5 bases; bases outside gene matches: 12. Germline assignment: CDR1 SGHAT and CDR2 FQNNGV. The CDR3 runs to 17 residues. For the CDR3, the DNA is TGTGCCAGCAGCTTAGCATTTGACAGGGGACGGGGGACTGAAGCTTTCTTT. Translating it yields CASSLAFDRGRGTEAFF.

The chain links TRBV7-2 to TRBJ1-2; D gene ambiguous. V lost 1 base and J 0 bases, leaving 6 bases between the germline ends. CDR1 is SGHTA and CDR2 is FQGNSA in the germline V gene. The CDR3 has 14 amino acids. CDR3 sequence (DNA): TGTGCCAGCAGCTTAGACGGGGCTAACTATGGCTACACCTTC. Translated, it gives CASSLDGANYGYTF.

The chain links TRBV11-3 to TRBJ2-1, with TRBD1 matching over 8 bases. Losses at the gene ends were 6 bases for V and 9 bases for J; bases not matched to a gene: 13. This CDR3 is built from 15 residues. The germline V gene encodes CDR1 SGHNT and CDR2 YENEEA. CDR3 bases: TGTGCCAGCAGTTCAGGGGGCAGGGGCACTCTTGAGCAGTTCTTC. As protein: CASSSGGRGTLEQFF.

The CDR3: CASSENWRGTRDIQYF. The CDR3 bases are TGTGCCAGCAGTGAAAACTGGCGGGGGACCAGGGACATTCAGTACTTC. This chain uses TRBV6-1 with TRBJ2-4; 7 nucleotides agree with TRBD2. Trimming cost V 2 bases and J 8 bases; bases outside gene matches: 12. Germline CDR1 MNHNS, CDR2 SASEGT. The CDR3 contains 16 residues.

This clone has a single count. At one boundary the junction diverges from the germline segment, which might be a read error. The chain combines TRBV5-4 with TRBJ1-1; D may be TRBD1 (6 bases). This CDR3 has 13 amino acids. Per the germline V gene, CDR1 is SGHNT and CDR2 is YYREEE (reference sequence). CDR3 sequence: CASSLETGREAFF. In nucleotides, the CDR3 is TGTGCCAGCAGTTTGGAGACAGGCCGTGAAGCTTTCTTT.

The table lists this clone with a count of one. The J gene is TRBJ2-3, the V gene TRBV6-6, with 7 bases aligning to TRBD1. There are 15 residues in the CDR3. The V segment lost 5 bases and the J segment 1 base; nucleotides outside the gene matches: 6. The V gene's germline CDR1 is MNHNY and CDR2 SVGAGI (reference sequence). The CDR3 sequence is CASSTTGAGTDTQYF. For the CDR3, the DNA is TGTGCCAGCAGTACTACAGGGGCGGGCACAGATACGCAGTATTTT.

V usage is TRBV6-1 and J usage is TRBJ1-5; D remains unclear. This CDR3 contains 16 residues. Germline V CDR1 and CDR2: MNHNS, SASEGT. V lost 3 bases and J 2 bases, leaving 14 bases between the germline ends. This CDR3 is CASSESSGMGNQPQHF. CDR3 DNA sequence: TGTGCCAGCAGTGAGAGCTCGGGGATGGGCAATCAGCCCCAGCATTTT.

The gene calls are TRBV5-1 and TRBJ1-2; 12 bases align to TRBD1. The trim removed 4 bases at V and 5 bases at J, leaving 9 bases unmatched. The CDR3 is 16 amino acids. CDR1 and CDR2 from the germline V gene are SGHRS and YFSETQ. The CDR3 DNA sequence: TGCGCCAGCAGCCCGGGGACAGGGGGCATAGGTTATGGCTACACCTTC. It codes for CASSPGTGGIGYGYTF.

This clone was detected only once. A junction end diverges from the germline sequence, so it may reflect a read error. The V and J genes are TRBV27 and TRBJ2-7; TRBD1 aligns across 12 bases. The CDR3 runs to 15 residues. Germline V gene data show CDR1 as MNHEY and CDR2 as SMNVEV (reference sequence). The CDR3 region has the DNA TGTGCCAGCAGTGGCGGGACAGGGGGCTCCCACGAGCAGTACTTC. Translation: CASSGGTGGSHEQYF.